The rows below give T cell receptor beta chains drawn from one sample of a study of CXCR3-negative and CXCR3-positive naive CD8 T cells. TCRdb re-called the 5' RACE reads, yielding one record per CDR3 amino acid sequence without DNA. The specimen's table records about 94,000 distinct CDR3 sequences. Specimen: naive CXCR3+ CD8+ T cells from blood. The receptors were gathered from a human donor in good health. Some clones in this sample may be carry-over from other donors' samples. CDR3s include the opening cysteine and the closing phenylalanine or tryptophan.

j_gene: TRBJ2-5; v_gene: TRBV12-3/TRBV12-4; CDR3aa: CASSLGTGIYQETQYF
j_gene: TRBJ2-7; v_gene: TRBV12-3/TRBV12-4; CDR3aa: CASSLAANEQYF
j_gene: TRBJ1-4; v_gene: TRBV3-1; CDR3aa: CASSQTGATNEKLFF
j_gene: TRBJ2-7; v_gene: TRBV28; CDR3aa: CASSSPITNRDYEQYF
j_gene: TRBJ2-3; v_gene: TRBV6-4; CDR3aa: CASSESGGAADTQYF
j_gene: TRBJ2-2; v_gene: TRBV20-1; CDR3aa: CSASGHNTGELFF
j_gene: TRBJ2-7; v_gene: TRBV29-1; CDR3aa: CSVGVGLGPNYEQYF
j_gene: TRBJ2-1; v_gene: TRBV7-9; CDR3aa: CASSLETSYNEQFF
j_gene: TRBJ2-5; v_gene: TRBV29-1; CDR3aa: CSVVVRGPQETQYF
j_gene: TRBJ2-1; v_gene: TRBV4-1; CDR3aa: CASSPRGLASYNEQFF
j_gene: TRBJ2-5; v_gene: TRBV27; CDR3aa: CASSLNRQETQYF
j_gene: TRBJ2-3; v_gene: TRBV5-1; CDR3aa: CASSPEQPSTDTQYF
j_gene: TRBJ2-7; v_gene: TRBV29-1; CDR3aa: CSVERQGAGEQYF
j_gene: TRBJ2-1; v_gene: TRBV5-1; CDR3aa: CASSLIVGNSYNEQFF
j_gene: TRBJ2-1; v_gene: TRBV27; CDR3aa: CASSLDLNNEQFF
j_gene: TRBJ2-6; v_gene: TRBV29-1; CDR3aa: CSIAGAETTGANVLTF
j_gene: TRBJ1-5; v_gene: TRBV5-6; CDR3aa: CASSSRYHSNQPQHF
j_gene: TRBJ2-1; v_gene: TRBV7-8; CDR3aa: CASSLRGEYNEQFF
j_gene: TRBJ2-7; v_gene: TRBV7-6; CDR3aa: CASSSTGGDEQYF
j_gene: TRBJ1-4; v_gene: TRBV7-9; CDR3aa: CASSQWSGTNEKLFF
j_gene: TRBJ2-5; v_gene: TRBV6-2/TRBV6-3; CDR3aa: CASEPRTQETQYF
j_gene: TRBJ2-1; v_gene: TRBV7-9; CDR3aa: CASSLGMGSYNEQFF
j_gene: TRBJ2-2; v_gene: TRBV27; CDR3aa: CASSLMGAGELFF
j_gene: TRBJ2-7; v_gene: TRBV12-3/TRBV12-4; CDR3aa: CASSRTSGGLTYEQYF
j_gene: TRBJ2-1; v_gene: TRBV6-4; CDR3aa: CASSESSGGNEQFF
j_gene: TRBJ2-2; v_gene: TRBV27; CDR3aa: CASSWVGSGELFF
j_gene: TRBJ2-5; v_gene: TRBV29-1; CDR3aa: CSVEDRGVAETQGETQYF
j_gene: TRBJ2-7; v_gene: TRBV15; CDR3aa: CATSPDRANEQYF
j_gene: TRBJ2-7; v_gene: TRBV6-2/TRBV6-3; CDR3aa: CASSAFGGSYEQYF
j_gene: TRBJ1-1; v_gene: TRBV15; CDR3aa: CATSRANIDTEAFF
j_gene: TRBJ1-2; v_gene: TRBV7-6; CDR3aa: CASSLPRDREGYTF
j_gene: TRBJ1-6; v_gene: TRBV28; CDR3aa: CASSLTGANSPLHF
j_gene: TRBJ2-1; v_gene: TRBV10-3; CDR3aa: CAISLSTSGEVNEQFF
j_gene: TRBJ2-1; v_gene: TRBV7-2; CDR3aa: CACTGSSGREIGNEQFF
j_gene: TRBJ1-5; v_gene: TRBV10-1; CDR3aa: CAESSGLRAQHF
j_gene: TRBJ1-3; v_gene: TRBV5-1; CDR3aa: CASSQIGASGNTIYF
j_gene: TRBJ1-1; v_gene: TRBV29-1; CDR3aa: CSVSWKTEAFF
j_gene: TRBJ2-7; v_gene: TRBV5-1; CDR3aa: CASSGEDTGTGGETHEQYF
j_gene: TRBJ2-5; v_gene: TRBV27; CDR3aa: CASSFGTSAKETQYF
j_gene: TRBJ2-1; v_gene: TRBV6-1; CDR3aa: CASSEVRFNEQFF
j_gene: TRBJ2-1; v_gene: TRBV14; CDR3aa: CASSPLGPGVRFF
j_gene: TRBJ2-7; v_gene: TRBV5-5; CDR3aa: CASSLVGTGVPYEQYF
j_gene: TRBJ2-3; v_gene: TRBV20-1; CDR3aa: CSARDPSGATDTQYF
j_gene: TRBJ2-3; v_gene: TRBV9; CDR3aa: CASSLGPGLAPTDTQYF
j_gene: TRBJ2-5; v_gene: TRBV14; CDR3aa: CASSPPLASGEETQYF
j_gene: TRBJ2-7; v_gene: TRBV19; CDR3aa: CASSPGQLYEQYF
j_gene: TRBJ1-4; v_gene: TRBV4-1; CDR3aa: CASSQPGREKLFF
j_gene: TRBJ2-5; v_gene: TRBV28; CDR3aa: CASRKDATKETQYF
j_gene: TRBJ2-1; v_gene: TRBV12-3/TRBV12-4; CDR3aa: CASRHLVWGPRGNEQFF